This T cell receptor (beta chain) was sequenced during a study of shared clonotypes between healthy human individuals. Study-level information: Participating donors consisted of two women and a few men aged 18 to 49. Each donor's CD8 memory used one plate, CD8 naive two, each CD4 subset three.

This clone was picked up one time. Its antigen is still unknown. Study results and caveats: The authors expected sequencing depth to affect clonotype sharing among donors.

The split of CD4+ cells yielded CD45RA+ naive and CD45RA-negative memory subsets. Libraries were prepared by immunoSEQ multiplex PCR; TCRdb keeps only in-frame clonotypes and omits some of them. The profile shows 2 million or so clones, over 85% of them singletons. The J segment lost 4 bases and the V segment lost 7 bases, leaving 9 bases of the junction unmatched. Germline V CDR1 and CDR2: MNHEY, SVGAGI. The CDR3 contains 15 residues. The TCR originated in a young man in good health. The V and J genes are TRBV6-5 and TRBJ2-1; 8 positions agree with TRBD2. Sequencing used naive CD4+ T cells sorted from blood. Subset noted: CD45RA+ positively selected. The CDR3 DNA follows: TGTGCCAGCACCGGGATCCGGGGGGGTTACAATGAGCAGTTCTTC. Residues: CASTGIRGGYNEQFF.